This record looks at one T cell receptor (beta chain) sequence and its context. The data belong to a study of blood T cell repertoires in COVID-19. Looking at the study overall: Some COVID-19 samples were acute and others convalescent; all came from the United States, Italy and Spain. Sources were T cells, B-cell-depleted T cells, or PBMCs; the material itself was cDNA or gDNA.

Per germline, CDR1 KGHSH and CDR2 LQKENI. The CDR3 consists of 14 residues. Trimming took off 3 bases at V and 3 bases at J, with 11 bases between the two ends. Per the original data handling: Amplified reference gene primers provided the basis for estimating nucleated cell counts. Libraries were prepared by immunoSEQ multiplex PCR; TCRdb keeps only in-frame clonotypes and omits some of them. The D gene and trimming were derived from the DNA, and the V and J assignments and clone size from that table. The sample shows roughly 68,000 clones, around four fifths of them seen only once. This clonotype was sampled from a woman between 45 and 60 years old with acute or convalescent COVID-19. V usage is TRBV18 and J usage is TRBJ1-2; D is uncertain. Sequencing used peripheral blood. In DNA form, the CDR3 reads TGTGCCAGCTCACCGGAGGCGGAATACTATGGCTACACCTTC. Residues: CASSPEAEYYGYTF.